This T cell receptor beta chain is from a study of OX40 agonist ivuxolimab in advanced cancers. Clones were sequenced by immunoSEQ multiplex PCR, and TCRdb holds only the in-frame ones, with some missing. This sample has about 84,000 clones, with around nine tenths found just once. CDR1 SEHNR and CDR2 FQNEAQ come from the germline V gene (reference sequence). Trimming took 5 bases from V and 4 from J, leaving 4 bases between them. There are 11 residues in the CDR3. The sample in question was CD4+ or CD8+ T cells sorted from blood, obtained in a trial of the OX40 agonist ivuxolimab. The TCR originated in an adult with an advanced solid tumor such as melanoma, head and neck, liver or kidney cancer. J is TRBJ2-3 and V is TRBV7-9; no clear D. CDR3 amino acids: CASSGADTQYF. In DNA, the CDR3 is TGTGCCAGCAGCGGGGCAGATACGCAGTATTTT.